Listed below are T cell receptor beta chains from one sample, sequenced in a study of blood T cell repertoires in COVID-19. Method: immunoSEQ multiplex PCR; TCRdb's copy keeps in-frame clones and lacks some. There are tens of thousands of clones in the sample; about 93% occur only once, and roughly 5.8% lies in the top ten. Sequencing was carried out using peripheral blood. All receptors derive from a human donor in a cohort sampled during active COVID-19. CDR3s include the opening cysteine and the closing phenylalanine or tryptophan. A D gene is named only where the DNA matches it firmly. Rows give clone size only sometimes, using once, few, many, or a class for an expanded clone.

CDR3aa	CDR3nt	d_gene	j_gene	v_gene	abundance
CASSRGHRGSPLHF	TGTGCCAGCAGTCGCGGGCATCGGGGTTCACCCCTCCACTTT	NA	TRBJ1-6	TRBV14	NA
CASSPLGQGSNQPQHF	TGTGCCAGCTCACCACTAGGGCAGGGTAGCAATCAGCCCCAGCATTTT	NA	TRBJ1-5	TRBV18	NA
CASSGTGEETQYF	TGTGCCAGTAGTGGGACAGGGGAAGAGACCCAGTACTTC	TRBD1	TRBJ2-5	TRBV19	once
CASSQASFPYEQYF	TGTGCCAGCAGCCAGGCTAGTTTCCCCTACGAGCAGTACTTC	NA	TRBJ2-7	TRBV3-1/TRBV3-2	NA
CASSPGVISGNTIYF	TGTGCCAGCTCACCCGGGGTAATCTCTGGAAACACCATATATTTT	NA	TRBJ1-3	TRBV18	NA
CASSLWGNRDAGYTF	TGTGCCAGCAGTTTATGGGGAAACAGGGATGCTGGCTACACCTTC	NA	TRBJ1-2	TRBV27	NA
CASSSTGVFEKLFF	TGCGCCAGCAGTTCGACAGGGGTCTTTGAAAAACTGTTTTTT	TRBD1	TRBJ1-4	TRBV5-1	NA
CASSLAASGAYNEQFF	TGTGCCAGCAGCTTAGCGGCTAGCGGGGCTTACAATGAGCAGTTCTTC	TRBD2	TRBJ2-1	TRBV7-2	NA
CASSLAGGTLVEAFF	TGTGCCAGCAGCTTAGCGGGGGGGACATTGGTTGAAGCTTTCTTT	NA	TRBJ1-1	TRBV7-6	NA
CAISGTGGFEQFF	TGTGCCATCAGTGGGACAGGGGGCTTCGAGCAGTTCTTC	TRBD1	TRBJ2-1	TRBV10-3	NA
CASSQEGQTDTQYF	TGTGCCAGCAGCCAAGAGGGGCAGACTGATACGCAGTATTTT	NA	TRBJ2-3	TRBV3-1/TRBV3-2	once
CASSPTNPLSSYNEQFF	TGTGCCAGCAGCCCCACGAACCCGCTAAGCTCCTACAATGAGCAGTTCTTC	NA	TRBJ2-1	TRBV11-2	NA
CATSRDLSRAGVEKLFF	TGTGCCACCAGCAGAGATCTCTCCCGGGCAGGGGTTGAAAAACTGTTTTTT	NA	TRBJ1-4	TRBV15	NA
CASRTSGTWDEQFF	TGTGCCAGTAGGACTAGCGGGACCTGGGATGAGCAGTTCTTC	TRBD2	TRBJ2-1	TRBV19	once
CASSPPLDRGPSNTGELFF	TGTGCCAGCAGCCCCCCCCTAGACAGGGGACCATCAAACACCGGGGAGCTGTTTTTT	TRBD1	TRBJ2-2	TRBV5-5	NA
CASSDRRDNAFYGYTF	TGTGCCAGCAGCGACCGTCGGGACAATGCGTTCTATGGCTACACCTTC	NA	TRBJ1-2	TRBV7-8	NA
CAISDSGTVNYGYTF	TGTGCCATCAGTGATTCCGGGACAGTTAATTACGGCTACACCTTC	TRBD1	TRBJ1-2	TRBV10-3	NA
CASSPRTGLTYEQYF	TGTGCCAGCAGTCCACGGACAGGGCTTACCTACGAGCAGTACTTC	TRBD1	TRBJ2-7	TRBV27	NA
CASSRSLGAKNIQYF	TGTGCCAGCAGTCGGAGCCTCGGGGCCAAAAACATTCAGTACTTC	NA	TRBJ2-4	TRBV27	few
CASSVGSGGYTF	TGTGCCAGCAGCGTAGGGAGCGGGGGCTACACCTTC	NA	TRBJ1-2	TRBV9	NA
CASAGGGAPTDTQYF	TGTGCCAGCGCGGGGGGAGGGGCACCCACAGATACGCAGTATTTT	TRBD2	TRBJ2-3	TRBV6-5	NA
CASSPSQGEYNEQFF	TGTGCCAGCTCACCTTCACAGGGGGAATACAATGAGCAGTTCTTC	TRBD1	TRBJ2-1	TRBV18	NA
CASSQDQAGNTEAFF	TGTGCCAGCAGCCAAGATCAGGCAGGGAACACTGAAGCTTTCTTT	NA	TRBJ1-1	TRBV4-2	NA
CASSRLGDSRNTIYF	TGTGCCAGCAGCCGGTTGGGGGACAGCAGAAACACCATATATTTT	TRBD1	TRBJ1-3	TRBV14	NA
CASSQTPRETQYF	TGTGCCAGCAGCCAAACCCCTAGGGAGACCCAGTACTTC	NA	TRBJ2-5	TRBV3-1/TRBV3-2	NA
CASSFQGPQETQYF	TGTGCCAGCAGCTTTCAGGGGCCTCAAGAGACCCAGTACTTC	NA	TRBJ2-5	TRBV5-8	NA